This is a list of T cell receptor beta chains from one sample in a study of blood T cell repertoires in COVID-19. Assay: immunoSEQ multiplex PCR; the TCRdb copy retains only in-frame clones and omits some. Here the sample spans around 500,000 clones, around 85% being singletons. The sample comprised peripheral blood. These receptors all come from a human donor in a cohort sampled during active COVID-19. CDR3s include the opening cysteine and the closing phenylalanine or tryptophan. A D gene is named only where the DNA matches it firmly. The size entry is marked missing in some rows and otherwise reads once, few, many or a size class.

V	J	size	D	CDR3	DNA
TRBV19	TRBJ1-6	once	TRBD1	CASSIGRGAGGKDSPLHF	TGTGCCAGTAGTATAGGACGGGGGGCAGGGGGCAAGGATTCACCCCTCCACTTT
TRBV6-1	TRBJ1-1	NA	NA	CASSEQNIRGEAFF	TGTGCCAGCAGTGAACAAAACATCAGGGGTGAAGCTTTCTTT
TRBV7-9	TRBJ2-7	NA	TRBD1	CASSLTTGGEQYF	TGTGCCAGCAGCTTAACGACAGGGGGCGAGCAGTACTTC
TRBV19	TRBJ2-3	NA	NA	CASSRGLPDTQYF	TGTGCCAGTAGTAGGGGACTCCCGGATACGCAGTATTTT
TRBV19	TRBJ1-2	NA	NA	CASSLGNYGYTF	TGTGCCAGTAGCCTCGGGAACTATGGCTACACCTTC
TRBV11-2	TRBJ2-3	NA	NA	CASSFQDTQYF	TGTGCCAGCAGCTTTCAAGATACGCAGTATTTT
TRBV3-1/TRBV3-2	TRBJ1-1	few	NA	CASSQDQFSSGTFF	TGTGCCAGCAGCCAAGACCAATTCTCTTCCGGGACTTTCTTT
TRBV30	TRBJ1-4	NA	NA	CAWSVGGSKEKLFF	TGTGCCTGGAGTGTCGGAGGGTCGAAAGAAAAACTGTTTTTT
TRBV27	TRBJ1-1	NA	TRBD1	CASSPDPGQKNTEAFF	TGTGCCAGCAGTCCGGATCCGGGACAGAAGAACACTGAAGCTTTCTTT
TRBV6-5	TRBJ2-3	NA	NA	CASRPGSTDTQYF	TGTGCCAGCAGGCCCGGTAGCACAGATACGCAGTATTTT
TRBV7-3	TRBJ2-3	once	TRBD2	CASSLLAGGTDTQYF	TGTGCCAGCAGTCTACTAGCGGGAGGCACAGATACGCAGTATTTT
TRBV5-6	TRBJ1-3	NA	TRBD1	CASSDRGLRSGNTIYF	TGTGCCAGCAGCGATAGGGGGCTCCGCTCTGGAAACACCATATATTTT
TRBV10-1	TRBJ1-6	few	TRBD1	CASSETTGNSPLHF	TGCGCCAGCAGTGAGACGACAGGGAATTCACCCCTCCACTTT
TRBV3-1/TRBV3-2	TRBJ2-7	NA	TRBD2	CATGLAGSSYEQYF	TGTGCCACCGGACTAGCGGGCAGCTCCTACGAGCAGTACTTC
TRBV4-1	TRBJ2-3	NA	TRBD2	CASSQVSGRTDTQYF	TGCGCCAGCAGCCAAGTTAGCGGGAGGACAGATACGCAGTATTTT
TRBV4-1	TRBJ1-1	NA	TRBD1	CASSQAAGQGASAAFF	TGCGCCAGCAGCCAAGCCGCCGGACAGGGGGCCTCGGCGGCTTTCTTT
TRBV19	TRBJ1-2	few	NA	CASCFSRGYGYTF	TGTGCCAGTTGCTTTAGTCGCGGCTATGGCTACACCTTC
TRBV7-9	TRBJ2-2	once	TRBD1	CASSTSGTANTGELFF	TGTGCCAGCAGCACCTCCGGGACAGCCAACACCGGGGAGCTGTTTTTT
TRBV29-1	TRBJ1-5	NA	NA	CSVAGGDQPQHF	TGCAGCGTTGCGGGGGGAGATCAGCCCCAGCATTTT
TRBV4-2	TRBJ2-3	NA	TRBD2	CASSRIAGASTDTQYF	TGTGCCAGCAGCAGAATAGCGGGTGCTAGCACAGATACGCAGTATTTT
TRBV5-1	TRBJ2-5	few	NA	CASSLRESQETQYF	TGCGCCAGCAGCTTAAGGGAGTCCCAAGAGACCCAGTACTTC
TRBV30	TRBJ1-1	NA	NA	CAWDKNTEAFF	TGTGCCTGGGACAAGAACACTGAAGCTTTCTTT
TRBV15	TRBJ1-1	once	TRBD1	CATSHPYAQGGAFF	TGTGCCACCAGCCACCCCTACGCGCAGGGGGGAGCTTTCTTT
TRBV5-5	TRBJ2-5	NA	TRBD1	CASSLAGQGPQETQYF	TGTGCCAGCAGCTTGGCGGGACAGGGGCCCCAAGAGACCCAGTACTTC
TRBV9	TRBJ2-1	NA	NA	CASGRTNDEQFF	TGTGCCAGCGGGAGGACTAACGATGAGCAGTTCTTC
TRBV11-3	TRBJ1-2	NA	NA	CASSLGRGYGYTF	TGTGCCAGCAGCTTAGGACGGGGATATGGCTACACCTTC
TRBV11-2	TRBJ2-7	NA	NA	CASTAGAAYEQYF	TGTGCCAGCACCGCAGGAGCGGCCTACGAGCAGTACTTC
TRBV20-1	TRBJ2-5	NA	TRBD1	CSASRPGQGAFETQYF	TGCAGTGCTAGTCGTCCGGGACAGGGGGCATTCGAGACCCAGTACTTC
TRBV7-2	TRBJ1-1	NA	NA	CASTRSRNTEAFF	TGTGCCAGCACCCGATCGCGGAACACTGAAGCTTTCTTT
TRBV2	TRBJ2-1	NA	TRBD2	CASSPIPFLAEPYNEQFF	TGTGCCAGCAGTCCGATACCCTTCCTAGCGGAACCCTACAATGAGCAGTTCTTC
TRBV30	TRBJ1-2	NA	TRBD1	CAGLDRGLDGYTF	TGTGCCGGGCTGGACAGGGGGCTGGATGGCTACACCTTC
TRBV6-4	TRBJ2-6	once	TRBD2	CASSDSGLAGSGANVLTF	TGTGCCAGCAGTGACTCGGGACTAGCAGGCTCTGGGGCCAACGTCCTGACTTTC
TRBV24-1	TRBJ2-3	NA	TRBD2	CATSDGGKDTQYF	TGTGCCACCAGTGACGGGGGGAAAGATACGCAGTATTTT
TRBV10-3	TRBJ2-7	NA	NA	CAISESRGQFEQYF	TGTGCCATCAGTGAGTCGAGGGGACAATTCGAGCAGTACTTC
TRBV5-6	TRBJ2-1	NA	NA	CASSSWASSDEQFF	TGTGCCAGCAGCTCCTGGGCTAGCAGCGATGAGCAGTTCTTC
TRBV25-1	TRBJ2-7	NA	NA	CASSGGQTPREQYF	TGTGCCAGCAGTGGTGGACAGACACCTAGGGAGCAGTACTTC
TRBV28	TRBJ2-7	NA	NA	CASSFPSGSEQYF	TGTGCCAGCAGTTTCCCATCAGGGTCCGAGCAGTACTTC
TRBV29-1	TRBJ1-1	NA	TRBD1	CSVPPDPGQGAEAEAFF	TGCAGCGTCCCCCCCGATCCGGGACAGGGGGCGGAGGCTGAAGCTTTCTTT